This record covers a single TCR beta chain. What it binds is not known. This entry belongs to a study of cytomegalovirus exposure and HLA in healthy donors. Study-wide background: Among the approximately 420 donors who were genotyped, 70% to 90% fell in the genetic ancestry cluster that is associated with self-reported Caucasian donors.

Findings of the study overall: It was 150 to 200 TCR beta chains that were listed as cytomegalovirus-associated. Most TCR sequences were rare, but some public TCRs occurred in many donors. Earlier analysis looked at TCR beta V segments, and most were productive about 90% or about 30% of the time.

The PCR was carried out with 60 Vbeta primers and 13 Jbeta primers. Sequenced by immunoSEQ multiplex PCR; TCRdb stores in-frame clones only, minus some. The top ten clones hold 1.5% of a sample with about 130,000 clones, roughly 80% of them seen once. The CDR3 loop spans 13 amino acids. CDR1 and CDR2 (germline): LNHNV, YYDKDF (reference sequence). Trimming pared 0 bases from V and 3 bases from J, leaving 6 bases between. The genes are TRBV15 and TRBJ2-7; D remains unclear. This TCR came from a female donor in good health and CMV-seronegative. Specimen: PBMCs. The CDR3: CATSRDGSYEQYF. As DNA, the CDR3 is TGTGCCACCAGCAGAGATGGTAGCTACGAGCAGTACTTC.